This record covers a single TCR beta chain. Germline loops: CDR1 MNHEY, CDR2 SMNVEV (reference sequence). With V trimmed by 6 bases and J by 10 bases, 6 bases remained unmatched. The CDR3 totals 13 residues. Data came from immunoSEQ multiplex PCR; TCRdb stores just in-frame clones and leaves some out. This sample yields some 8,000 clones, of which less than 85% are seen a single time; about 17% belongs to the top ten. This specimen comes from a study of blood T cell repertoires in COVID-19. The specimen was peripheral blood. The TCR comes from a human donor with active COVID-19. The donor label of this sample is uncertain. This rearrangement joins TRBV27 to TRBJ1-6, with 7 bases matching TRBD1. The CDR3 spells CASRRQGSSPLHF. CDR3 nucleotide sequence: TGTGCCAGCAGAAGACAGGGTAGCTCACCCCTCCACTTT.